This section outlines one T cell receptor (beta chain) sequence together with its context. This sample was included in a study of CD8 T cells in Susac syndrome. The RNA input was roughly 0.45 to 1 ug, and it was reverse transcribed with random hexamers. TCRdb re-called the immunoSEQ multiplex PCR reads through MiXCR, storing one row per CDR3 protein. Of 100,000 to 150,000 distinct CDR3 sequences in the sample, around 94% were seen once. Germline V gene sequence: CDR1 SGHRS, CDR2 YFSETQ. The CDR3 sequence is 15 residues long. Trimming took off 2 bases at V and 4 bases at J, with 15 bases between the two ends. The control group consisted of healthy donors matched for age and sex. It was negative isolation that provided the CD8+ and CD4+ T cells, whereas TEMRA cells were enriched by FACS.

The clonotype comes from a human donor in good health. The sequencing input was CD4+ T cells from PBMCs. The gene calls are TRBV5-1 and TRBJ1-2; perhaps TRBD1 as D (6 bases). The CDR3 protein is CASSLGDTGTYGYTF. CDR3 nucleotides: TGCGCCAGCAGCTTAGGGGACACCGGGACCTATGGCTACACCTTC.